The 22 T cell receptor beta chains in this list originate from one sample, sequenced in a study of cytomegalovirus exposure and HLA in healthy donors. The table came from immunoSEQ multiplex PCR; TCRdb's copy has only in-frame clones and leaves some out. The repertoire holds about 50,000 clones, with around nine tenths as singletons. Source material: PBMCs. The receptors were sampled from a man in his late teens or twenties in good health and CMV-seronegative.

The rearrangement uses TRBV6-4 and TRBJ2-7, with TRBD2 matching over 13 bases. Germline V lookup: CDR1 MRHNA, CDR2 SNTAGT. V shed 7 bases and J 2 bases; nucleotides not matched to a gene: 11. This CDR3 has 17 amino acids. The CDR3 DNA reads TGTGCCAGCATCGGACTAGCGGGAGAATCCCTAACCTACGAGCAGTACTTC. Translation gives CASIGLAGESLTYEQYF.

The rearrangement links TRBV27 to TRBJ1-4; perhaps TRBD1 as D (5 bases). Trimming shortened V by 5 bases and J by 7 bases, and 17 bases separated the two germline ends. The CDR3 is made up of 15 amino acids. Germline assignment: CDR1 MNHEY and CDR2 SMNVEV (reference sequence). This CDR3 reads CASSPTRGGSEKLFF. The DNA for the CDR3 is TGTGCCAGCAGTCCAACCCGCGGGGGATCTGAAAAACTGTTTTTT.

The J gene is TRBJ2-1, the V gene TRBV6-1; D is perhaps TRBD2 (6 bases). CDR3 size: 14 residues. V lost 4 bases to trimming and J lost 4 bases, with 11 bases between them. Germline V gene sequence: CDR1 MNHNS, CDR2 SASEGT. The CDR3 region is CASSAREAYNEQFF. The CDR3 region has the DNA TGTGCCAGCAGTGCCAGGGAGGCGTACAATGAGCAGTTCTTC.

In its sample, this clone was seen once. The rearrangement links TRBV7-3 to TRBJ2-1; 11 bases are a match to TRBD2. V lost 4 bases and J lost 5; bases outside the gene matches: 4. The CDR3 consists of 15 residues. The germline V gene encodes CDR1 SGHTA and CDR2 FQGTGA. Here the CDR3 DNA reads TGTGCCAGCAGCTCCTCGACTAGCGGGAACAATGAGCAGTTCTTC. This gives the protein CASSSSTSGNNEQFF.

V usage is TRBV11-2 and J usage is TRBJ2-1; no clear D gene. Germline CDR1 reads SGHAT; CDR2 reads FQNNGV. V lost 0 bases and J lost 9, with 12 bases in between. This CDR3 region has 14 residues. The CDR3 DNA is TGTGCCAGCAGCTTAGATACTCCAGGTAGTGAGCAGTTCTTC. Translated: CASSLDTPGSEQFF.

The chain carries TRBV5-1 and TRBJ2-1, with TRBD2 as a possible D gene (6 bases). V was clipped by 0 bases and J by 2 bases, with 9 bases between them. CDR1 and CDR2 from the germline V gene are SGHRS and YFSETQ. The CDR3 covers 15 residues. This chain's CDR3 is CASSLVGRPYNEQFF. The CDR3 nucleotides read TGCGCCAGCAGCTTGGTGGGGAGGCCCTACAATGAGCAGTTCTTC. Looking up the rest from reference TRBV5-1 and TRBJ2-1 gives the full variable domain: KAGVTQTPRYLIKTRGQQVTLSCSPISGHRSVSWYQQTPGQGLQFLFEYFSETQRNKGNFPGRFSGRQFSNSRSEMNVSTLELGDSALYLCASSLVGRPYNEQFFGPGTRLTVL.

This chain joins TRBV4-2 and TRBJ2-3; possibly TRBD1 for D (5 bases). Germline CDR1 is LGHNA and CDR2 is YNFKEQ. V gave up 1 base and J gave up 0 bases, with 20 bases separating them. This CDR3 spans 19 amino acids. DNA of the CDR3: TGTGCCAGCAGCCAAGGGGGTAGCATACTGGGGCCTAGCACAGATACGCAGTATTTT. It is translated as CASSQGGSILGPSTDTQYF.

The chain uses TRBV7-3 and TRBJ2-2, with a tentative D call TRBD1 (6 bases). The V end was cut by 4 bases, the J end by 0 bases, with 6 bases between. There are 14 residues in the CDR3. Germline V gene lookup returns CDR1 SGHTA and CDR2 FQGTGA. The CDR3 DNA sequence: TGTGCCAGCAGCTGGACAGCGAACACCGGGGAGCTGTTTTTT. Protein: CASSWTANTGELFF.

The chain employs TRBV27 and TRBJ2-1; possible D gene TRBD1, 6 bases. The germline V gene encodes CDR1 MNHEY and CDR2 SMNVEV (reference sequence). V gave up 3 bases and J gave up 4 bases, with 10 bases separating them. This CDR3 is 14 amino acids long. Written as DNA, the CDR3 is TGTGCCAGCAGTTTTTGGGGGCAGTACAATGAGCAGTTCTTC. This gives the protein CASSFWGQYNEQFF.

The chain couples TRBV2 to TRBJ2-3, with 10 nucleotides matching TRBD2. From germline, CDR1 is SNHLY and CDR2 FYNNEI. Germline trimming cut 6 bases from V and 10 bases from J; bases unmatched to any gene: 4. The CDR3 is 12 amino acids. CDR3 sequence reads: CASRPSGRPQYF. The CDR3, as DNA: TGTGCCAGCAGACCTAGCGGGAGACCGCAGTATTTT.

The J gene is TRBJ1-3, the V gene TRBV12-5, with D possibly TRBD1 on 6 matching bases. The CDR3 has 17 amino acids. V lost 6 bases to trimming and J lost 8 bases, with 26 bases between them. CDR1 LGHNT and CDR2 FRNRAP come from the germline V gene. The CDR3 spells CASGTTVQGAYTYTIYF. CDR3 nucleotides: TGTGCTAGTGGCACCACCGTACAGGGAGCTTATACGTACACCATATATTTT. The variable domain in full, with the rest retrieved from reference TRBV12-5 and TRBJ1-3, is DARVTQTPRHKVTEMGQEVTMRCQPILGHNTVFWYRQTMMQGLELLAYFRNRAPLDDSGMPKDRFSAEMPDATLATLKIQPSEPRDSAVYFCASGTTVQGAYTYTIYFGEGSWLTVV.

The genes are TRBV6-1 and TRBJ2-7; TRBD1 agrees at 7 bases. Germline trimming cut 5 bases from V and 0 bases from J; bases unmatched to any gene: 7. Per the germline V gene, CDR1 is MNHNS and CDR2 is SASEGT. CDR3 size: 15 residues. As DNA, the CDR3 is TGTGCCAGCAGTTTGAAGGGGGCGAGCTCCTACGAGCAGTACTTC. Translated: CASSLKGASSYEQYF.

V usage is TRBV28 and J usage is TRBJ2-1; 9 bases align to TRBD1. V trimming: 5 bases; J trimming: 7 bases; junction bases outside the gene matches: 6. In germline, CDR1 is MDHEN, CDR2 SYDVKM. The CDR3 sequence is 14 residues long. This chain's CDR3 is CASSITGTGNEQFF. CDR3 DNA: TGTGCCAGCAGTATCACCGGGACAGGGAATGAGCAGTTCTTC.

The V gene is TRBV9, the J gene TRBJ1-1, with 7 positions matching TRBD1. Losses at the gene ends were 5 bases for V and 3 bases for J; bases not matched to a gene: 4. Looked up from germline, CDR1 is SGDLS and CDR2 is YYNGEE. The CDR3 loop spans 13 amino acids. CDR3 in amino acids: CASRRDRDTEAFF. The CDR3 bases are TGTGCCAGCAGGAGAGACAGGGACACTGAAGCTTTCTTT.

This rearrangement joins TRBV25-1 to TRBJ1-4; weak D call: TRBD1 (5 bases). Looked up from germline, CDR1 is MGHDK and CDR2 is SYGVNS. The CDR3 covers 16 residues. V lost 3 bases, J lost 3 bases, and 14 bases lay in between. The CDR3 sequence: CASSDLREGSNEKLFF. Written as DNA, the CDR3 is TGTGCCAGCAGTGACCTTAGGGAGGGGTCTAATGAAAAACTGTTTTTT.

The chain combines TRBV6-1 with TRBJ1-2; TRBD1 aligns across 8 bases. Per the germline V gene, CDR1 is MNHNS and CDR2 is SASEGT. The CDR3 covers 15 residues. V trimming: 5 bases; J trimming: 2 bases; junction bases outside the gene matches: 7. Here the CDR3 DNA reads TGTGCCAGCAGTTCCCCAGGGGGCGCGAACTATGGCTACACCTTC. Its protein is CASSSPGGANYGYTF.

The chain employs TRBV5-6 and TRBJ2-5; D is perhaps TRBD2 (5 bases). V gave up 0 bases and J gave up 5 bases, with 11 bases separating them. The CDR3 sequence is 14 residues long. Germline V gives CDR1 SGHDT, CDR2 YYEEEE. The CDR3 coding sequence is TGTGCCAGCAGCTTGGGAGGGAAGGATGAGACCCAGTACTTC. Translated: CASSLGGKDETQYF.

The rearrangement uses TRBV19 and TRBJ2-1; the match to TRBD2 covers 14 bases. Per germline, CDR1 LNHDA and CDR2 SQIVND (reference sequence). Unmatched junction bases numbered 6, after V lost 8 bases and J lost 9 bases. This CDR3 spans 14 amino acids. The CDR3 region has the DNA TGTGCCAGTCGACTAGCGGGAGGGCCCGGTGAGCAGTTCTTC. It encodes CASRLAGGPGEQFF.

The chain is built from TRBV27 and TRBJ2-3; D is unresolved. Germline lookup yields CDR1 MNHEY and CDR2 SMNVEV (reference sequence). The ends were cut back, 6 bases at V and 0 bases at J, with 4 bases in the middle. The CDR3 runs to 12 residues. The CDR3 nucleotides read TGTGCCAGCAGCCATAGCACAGATACGCAGTATTTT. Translated, it gives CASSHSTDTQYF.

The chain employs TRBV7-3 and TRBJ2-3; 8 nucleotides match TRBD1. From germline, CDR1 is SGHTA and CDR2 FQGTGA. The trim removed 5 bases at V and 1 base at J, leaving 5 bases unmatched. This CDR3 is built from 15 residues. CDR3: CASSVQGGRTDTQYF. Here the CDR3 DNA reads TGTGCCAGCAGCGTACAGGGGGGCCGCACAGATACGCAGTATTTT.

For this clone: At one of its ends the junction is not consistent with the germline gene, which may arise from a read error. The rearrangement joins TRBV7-7 to TRBJ2-2; D is unresolved. The CDR3 is 15 amino acids. Germline V gene sequence: CDR1 SSHAT, CDR2 FNYEAQ (reference sequence). The DNA for the CDR3 is TGTGCTAGCAGCTCGACACTGTCGAACACCGGGGAGCTGTTTTTT. Translating it yields CASSSTLSNTGELFF. Looking up the rest from reference TRBV7-7 and TRBJ2-2 gives the full variable domain: GAGVSQSPRYKVTKRGQDVTLRCDPISSHATLYWYQQALGQGPEFLTYFNYEAQPDKSGLPSDRFSAERPEGSISTLTIQRTEQRDSAMYRCASSSTLSNTGELFFGEGSRLTVL.

The V and J genes are TRBV11-2 and TRBJ1-1, with D perhaps TRBD1 (6 bases). The V and J ends lost 3 bases and 1 base respectively, with 18 bases between them. The CDR3 is made up of 17 amino acids. CDR1 and CDR2 (germline): SGHAT, FQNNGV. The CDR3 loop reads CASSLLHQGISNTEAFF. The CDR3 region has the DNA TGTGCCAGCAGCTTGTTACACCAGGGGATTTCGAACACTGAAGCTTTCTTT.